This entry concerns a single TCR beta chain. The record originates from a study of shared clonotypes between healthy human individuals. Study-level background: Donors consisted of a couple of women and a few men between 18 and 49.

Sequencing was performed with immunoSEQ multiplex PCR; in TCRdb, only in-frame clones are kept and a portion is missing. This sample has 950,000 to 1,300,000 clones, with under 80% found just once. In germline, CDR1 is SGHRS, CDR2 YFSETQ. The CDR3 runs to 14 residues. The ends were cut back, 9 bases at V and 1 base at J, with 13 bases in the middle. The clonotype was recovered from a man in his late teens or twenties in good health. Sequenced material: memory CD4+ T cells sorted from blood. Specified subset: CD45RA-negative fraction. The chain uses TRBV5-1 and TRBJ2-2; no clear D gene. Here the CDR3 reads CANPGRMNTGELFF. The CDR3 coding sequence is TGCGCCAACCCCGGTCGGATGAACACCGGGGAGCTGTTTTTT.